This T cell receptor (beta chain) stems from a study of shared clonotypes between healthy human individuals. In the study overall: Three plates each covered CD4 naive and memory; CD8 naive two, CD8 memory one.

As regards this clone: No antigen is known for it.

The CDR3 runs 12 residues. Germline assignment: CDR1 MDHEN and CDR2 SYDVKM. V lost 1 base and J 7 bases, leaving 8 bases between the germline ends. Regarding the study as a whole: Sorted-subset sequencing was shown by rarefaction to be incomplete despite large depth.

Naive-designated CD8 cells lacked CD45RO, were positively enriched for CCR7, and omitted terminally differentiated effector memory CD45RA+ cells. This table comes from immunoSEQ multiplex PCR, and its TCRdb copy is limited to in-frame clones, with some not included. Among some 2,100,000 clones listed, roughly 91% were seen once. The chain employs TRBV28 and TRBJ2-7; D gene uncertain. Sequenced: naive CD8+ T cells from PBMCs. The sequence was collected from a man younger than 35 in good health. Some clones in this sample may be carry-over from other donors' samples. The CDR3 nucleotides read TGTGCCAGCAGTTTATTACCCCCTGAGCAGTACTTC. It specifies CASSLLPPEQYF.